This T cell receptor (beta chain) was identified during a study of blood T cell repertoires in COVID-19 (dated by TCRdb to the early 2020s). Describing the broader study: Collaborator samples came from the United States, Italy and Spain and covered acute and convalescent phases of COVID-19. HLA class I and class II types, where available, came from metadata supplied by the sample provider rather than from assay-based typing. The prospective study material was composed of cDNA or gDNA derived from T cells, B-cell-depleted T cells, or PBMCs. Deeply sampled blood TCRbeta repertoires from subjects exposed to, actively infected with, or recovered from COVID-19 were included in the dataset. Samples came from the ongoing ImmuneRACE study (first 160 participants) plus 1,254 subjects from 6 global collaborators. The repertoires were released in a freely available public database intended as a resource for research on the immune response to SARS-CoV-2. A de-identified subject ID, COVID-19 status, age in years and sex were almost always included in the sample metadata. Results and caveats for the whole study, not just this receptor: The amount of clinical and demographic metadata varied by source and participant and was provided uncurated.

The immunoSEQ Assay, a bias-controlled multiplex PCR, was used to amplify TCRbeta CDR3 regions from genomic DNA. From the authors' description of their analysis: Within the assay, amplification of reference gene primers was used to estimate how many nucleated cells each sample contained. To quantify the absolute abundance of each unique TCRbeta CDR3 rearrangement, sequence reads were collapsed and filtered. Productive Simpson clonality was computed per sample as the square root of Simpson's diversity index over productive rearrangements. TCRdb retrieved this table from immuneACCESS and kept in-frame rearrangements only. Not all clones are present; in checked studies, unresolved V genes account for under half, and no reason is known for the remainder. V, J and clone size derive from that table, while D and trimming were established from the DNA sequence. This sample is represented by 85,000 to 90,000 clones; around 86% of them were singletons. The ten most abundant clones make up about 1% of the sample.

The CDR3 has 13 amino acids, counting the end cysteine and phenylalanine. Kept here is only the CDR3 DNA, which spans 39 bases and is read in frame from base 1. The germline V gene supplies CDR1 SGHDT and CDR2 YYEEEE. Deletion took 0 bases off V and 8 bases off J, with a span of 9 bases between the germline ends. This clone has a single count. Its antigen is unknown. No much larger clonotype is one base removed from it; base qualities were not supplied. Collaborating institutions collected whole blood in K2EDTA tubes following their own protocols. For TCRbeta analysis, collaborator samples were shipped as frozen whole blood, as isolated PBMCs, or as DNA extracted from either sample type.

The sequencing sample was made of peripheral blood. This clonotype was obtained from a human donor in a cohort sampled during active COVID-19. The V and J segments used are TRBV5-6 and TRBJ2-1, with no D gene named confidently. The bases are TGTGCCAGCAGCTTGGGTTACCAGTATGAGCAGTTCTTC. Its protein product is CASSLGYQYEQFF.